What follows are 6 T cell receptor beta chains derived from one specimen sequenced in a study of blood T cell repertoires in COVID-19. Using immunoSEQ multiplex PCR, the repertoire was profiled, and TCRdb retains in-frame clones only, with some absent. Here the sample spans some 190,000 clones, 60% to 80% being singletons. The sequencing input was PBMCs or T cells enriched from blood (not recorded which). These receptors originate from a man between 60 and 75 years old who had been exposed to COVID-19.

This sequence joins TRBV6-5 and TRBJ1-1; unclear D gene. Trimming stripped 6 bases from V and 3 bases from J, with 14 bases between. The CDR3 is 14 amino acids. Germline CDR1 and CDR2: MNHEY and SVGAGI. Here the CDR3 reads CASRDAGSDTEAFF. The CDR3 DNA is TGTGCCAGCAGAGACGCCGGGAGCGACACTGAAGCTTTCTTT.

The chain employs TRBV24-1 and TRBJ1-2; 9 bases map to TRBD1. This CDR3 is 15 amino acids long. V trimming: 3 bases; J trimming: 4 bases; junction bases outside the gene matches: 5. Looked up from germline, CDR1 is KGHDR and CDR2 is SFDVKD. CDR3 amino acids: CATSDPGQGPYGYTF. The CDR3 DNA follows: TGTGCCACCAGTGATCCGGGACAGGGACCCTATGGCTACACCTTC.

This clone came up once. The chain couples TRBV28 to TRBJ1-5, with D maybe TRBD1 (6 bases). Per the germline V gene, CDR1 is MDHEN and CDR2 is SYDVKM. The CDR3 has 15 residues. The V and J ends lost 3 bases and 3 bases respectively, with 12 bases between them. The DNA for the CDR3 is TGTGCCAGCAGTTTGGGGACAAATTTCAATCAGCCCCAGCATTTT. Residues: CASSLGTNFNQPQHF.

The J gene is TRBJ2-1, the V gene TRBV11-3; 8 bases agree with TRBD2. The V gene end was trimmed by 5 bases and the J gene end by 6 bases; junction bases not matched to a gene: 12. CDR3 size: 16 residues. The V gene's germline CDR1 is SGHNT and CDR2 YENEEA. The CDR3 reads CASSHSGTGGRNEQFF. The DNA for the CDR3 is TGTGCCAGCAGCCATAGCGGGACCGGGGGACGCAATGAGCAGTTCTTC.

The genes are TRBV18 and TRBJ2-1, with 10 bases lining up with TRBD2. Germline V gene data show CDR1 as KGHSH and CDR2 as LQKENI. This CDR3 comprises 16 residues. Trimming at V came to 1 base and at J to 4 bases, leaving 4 bases not matched to a gene. CDR3 DNA: TGTGCCAGCTCACCACAAGCGGGAGGGCCATACAATGAGCAGTTCTTC. Its translation is CASSPQAGGPYNEQFF.

The chain couples TRBV3-1 (or the pseudogene TRBV3-2) to TRBJ2-2, with 9 bases fitting TRBD2. J lost 7 bases, V lost 0 bases, and 18 bases had no gene match. CDR3 length: 20 residues. Germline V gene lookup returns CDR1 LGHDT and CDR2 YNNKEL (reference sequence). The CDR3 DNA reads TGTGCCAGCAGCCAAGATCGGGGGACTAGCTCTGGTCGAGGGGTCGGGGAGCTGTTTTTT. Translation: CASSQDRGTSSGRGVGELFF.